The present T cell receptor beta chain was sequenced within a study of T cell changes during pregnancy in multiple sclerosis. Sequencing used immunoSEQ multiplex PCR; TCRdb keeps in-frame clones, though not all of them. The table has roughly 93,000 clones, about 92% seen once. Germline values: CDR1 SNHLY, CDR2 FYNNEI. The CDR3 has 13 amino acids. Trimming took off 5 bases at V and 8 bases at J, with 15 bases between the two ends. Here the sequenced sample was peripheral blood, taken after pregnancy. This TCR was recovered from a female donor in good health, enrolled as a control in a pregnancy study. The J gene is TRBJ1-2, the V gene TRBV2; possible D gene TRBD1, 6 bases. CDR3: CASSPGEGEGYTF. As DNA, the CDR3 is TGTGCCAGCAGTCCAGGGGAGGGAGAGGGCTACACCTTC.